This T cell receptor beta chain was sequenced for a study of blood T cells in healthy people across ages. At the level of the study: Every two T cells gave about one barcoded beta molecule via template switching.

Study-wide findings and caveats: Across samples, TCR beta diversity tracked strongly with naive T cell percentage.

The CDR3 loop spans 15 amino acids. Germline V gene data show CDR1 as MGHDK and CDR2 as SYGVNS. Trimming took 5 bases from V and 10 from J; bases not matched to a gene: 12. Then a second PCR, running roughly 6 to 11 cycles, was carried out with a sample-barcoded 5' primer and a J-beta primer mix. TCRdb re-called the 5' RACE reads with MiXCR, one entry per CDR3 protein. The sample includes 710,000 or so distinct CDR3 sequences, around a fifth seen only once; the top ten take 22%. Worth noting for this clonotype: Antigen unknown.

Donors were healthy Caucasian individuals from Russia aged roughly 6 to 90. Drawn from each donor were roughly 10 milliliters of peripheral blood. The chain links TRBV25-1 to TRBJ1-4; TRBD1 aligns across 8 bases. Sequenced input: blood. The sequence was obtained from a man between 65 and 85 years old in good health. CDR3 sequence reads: CASSTLTGVGVKLFF. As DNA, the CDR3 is TGTGCCAGCAGTACGTTGACAGGGGTTGGGGTAAAACTGTTTTTT. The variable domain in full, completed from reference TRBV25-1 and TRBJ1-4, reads EADIYQTPRYLVIGTGKKITLECSQTMGHDKMYWYQQDPGMELHLIHYSYGVNSTEKGDLSSESTVSRIRTEHFPLTLESARPSHTSQYLCASSTLTGVGVKLFFGSGTQLSVL.